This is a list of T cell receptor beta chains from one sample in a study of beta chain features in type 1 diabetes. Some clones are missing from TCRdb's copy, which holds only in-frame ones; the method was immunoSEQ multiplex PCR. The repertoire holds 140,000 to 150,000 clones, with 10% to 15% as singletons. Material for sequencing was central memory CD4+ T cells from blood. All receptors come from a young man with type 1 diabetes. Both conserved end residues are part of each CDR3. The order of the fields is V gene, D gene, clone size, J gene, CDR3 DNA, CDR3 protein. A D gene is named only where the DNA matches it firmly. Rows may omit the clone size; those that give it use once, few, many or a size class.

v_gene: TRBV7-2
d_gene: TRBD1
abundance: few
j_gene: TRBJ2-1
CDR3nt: TGTGCCAGCAGCTTACAATTTGGGACAGGCAATGAGCAGTTCTTC
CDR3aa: CASSLQFGTGNEQFF

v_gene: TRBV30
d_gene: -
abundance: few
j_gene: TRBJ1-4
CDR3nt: TGTGCCTGGAATCAGCGAACGGAACTGTTTTTT
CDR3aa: CAWNQRTELFF

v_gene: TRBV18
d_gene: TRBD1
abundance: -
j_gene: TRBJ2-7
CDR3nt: TGTGCCAGCTCACCGGGGACAGTCAGCTACGAGCAGTACTTC
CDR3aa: CASSPGTVSYEQYF

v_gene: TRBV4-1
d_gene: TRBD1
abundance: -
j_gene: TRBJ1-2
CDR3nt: TGCGCCAGCAGACTCGATTGGACAGGCCGGAGTGGCTACACCTTC
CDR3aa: CASRLDWTGRSGYTF

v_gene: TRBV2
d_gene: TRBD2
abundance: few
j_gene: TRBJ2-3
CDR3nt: TGTGCCAGCAGTGGGCTAGCGGGGGACCGCACAGATACGCAGTATTTT
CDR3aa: CASSGLAGDRTDTQYF

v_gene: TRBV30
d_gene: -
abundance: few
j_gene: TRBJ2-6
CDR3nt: TGTGCCGGGGGTGCGGGGACAGCCTCTGGGGCCAACGTCCTGACTTTC
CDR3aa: CAGGAGTASGANVLTF

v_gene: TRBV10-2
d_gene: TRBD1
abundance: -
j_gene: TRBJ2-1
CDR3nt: TGCGCCAGCAGGCCCCGGGACAGGGAACCCTACAATGAGCAGTTCTTC
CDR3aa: CASRPRDREPYNEQFF

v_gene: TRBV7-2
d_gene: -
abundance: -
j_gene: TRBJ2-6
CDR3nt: TGTGCCAGCAGCTTAGATTCGGGTGCAGGGGCCAACGTCCTGACTTTC
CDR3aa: CASSLDSGAGANVLTF

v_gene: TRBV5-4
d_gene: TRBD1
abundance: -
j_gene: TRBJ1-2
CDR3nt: TGTGCCAGCAGCTTGGAAGGACAGGGGGCCTTAACCTACTATGGCTACACCTTC
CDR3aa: CASSLEGQGALTYYGYTF

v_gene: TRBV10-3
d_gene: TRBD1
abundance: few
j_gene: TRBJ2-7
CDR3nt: TGTGCCATCAGTGACACAGGGGGAGTGGAGGTGCAGTACTTC
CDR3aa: CAISDTGGVEVQYF

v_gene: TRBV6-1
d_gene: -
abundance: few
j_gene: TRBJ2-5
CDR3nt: TGTGCCAGCAGTGAAGGGAGCGTGGAGACCCAGTACTTC
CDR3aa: CASSEGSVETQYF

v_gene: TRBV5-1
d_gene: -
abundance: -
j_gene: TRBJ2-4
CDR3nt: TGCGCCAGCAGCTCGGGGCAAAATCAAAACATTCAGTACTTC
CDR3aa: CASSSGQNQNIQYF

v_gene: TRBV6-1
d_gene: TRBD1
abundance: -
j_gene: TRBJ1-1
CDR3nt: TGTGCCAGCAGTTGGGGACAGGGGGCATCTGAAGCTTTCTTT
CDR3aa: CASSWGQGASEAFF

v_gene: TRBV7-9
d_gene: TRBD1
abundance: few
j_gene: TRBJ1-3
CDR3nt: TGTGCCAGCAGATATACCGTGACAGGGCGGGCCACCATATATTTT
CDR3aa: CASRYTVTGRATIYF

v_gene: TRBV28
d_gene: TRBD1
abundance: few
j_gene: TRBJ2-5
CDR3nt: TGTGCCAGCAGTTTGGGACAGGTGAAAGAGACCCAGTACTTC
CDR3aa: CASSLGQVKETQYF

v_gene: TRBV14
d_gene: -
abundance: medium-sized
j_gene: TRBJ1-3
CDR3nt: TGTGCCAGCAGCCCATCGAGCTCTGGAAACACCATATATTTT
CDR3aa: CASSPSSSGNTIYF

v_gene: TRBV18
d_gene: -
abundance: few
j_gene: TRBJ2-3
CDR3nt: TGTGCCAGCTCACCATCCCGGCCACCCGATACGCAGTATTTT
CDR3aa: CASSPSRPPDTQYF

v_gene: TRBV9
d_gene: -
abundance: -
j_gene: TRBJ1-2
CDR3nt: TGTGCCAGCAGCGTAGGCAGGGACTCTGGCTACACCTTC
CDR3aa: CASSVGRDSGYTF

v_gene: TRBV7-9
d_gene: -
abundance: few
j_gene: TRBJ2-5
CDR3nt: TGTGCCAGCAGCTTAGCGAGGGGGGGGCTCCCTCAAGAGACCCAGTACTTC
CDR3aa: CASSLARGGLPQETQYF

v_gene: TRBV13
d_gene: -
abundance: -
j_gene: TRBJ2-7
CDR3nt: TGTGCCAGCAGCTTAGCCACACAGGGTGAATCCGACGAGCAGTACTTC
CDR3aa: CASSLATQGESDEQYF

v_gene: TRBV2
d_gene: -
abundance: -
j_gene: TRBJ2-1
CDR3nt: TGTGCCAGCAAGTGGGGGAGCTCCTACAATGAGCAGTTCTTC
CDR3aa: CASKWGSSYNEQFF

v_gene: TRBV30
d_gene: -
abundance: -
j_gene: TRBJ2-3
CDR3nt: TGTGCCTGGAGTGTACCAAGCTTTAGGGGTGATACGCAGTATTTT
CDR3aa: CAWSVPSFRGDTQYF

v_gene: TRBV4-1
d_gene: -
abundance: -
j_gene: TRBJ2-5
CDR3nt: TGCGCCAGCAGCCAAGATCACAGGGAAGGGACCCAGTACTTC
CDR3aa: CASSQDHREGTQYF

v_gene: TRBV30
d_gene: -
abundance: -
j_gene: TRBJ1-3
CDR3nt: TGTGCCTGGAATGGCTACTCTGGAAACACCATATATTTT
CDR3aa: CAWNGYSGNTIYF

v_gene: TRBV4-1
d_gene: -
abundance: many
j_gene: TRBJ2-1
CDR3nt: TGCGCCAGCAGCCAAGGGCAGTTCGATTCCAATGAGCAGTTCTTC
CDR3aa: CASSQGQFDSNEQFF

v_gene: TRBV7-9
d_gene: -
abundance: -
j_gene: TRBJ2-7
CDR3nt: TGTGCCAGCAGCCCCTTCCTTGGATGGCAGTACTTC
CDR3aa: CASSPFLGWQYF

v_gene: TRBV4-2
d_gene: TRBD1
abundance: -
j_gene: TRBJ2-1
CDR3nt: TGTGCCAGCAGCCAAGAGGGGACAGGGAGGAATGAGCAGTTCTTC
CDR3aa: CASSQEGTGRNEQFF

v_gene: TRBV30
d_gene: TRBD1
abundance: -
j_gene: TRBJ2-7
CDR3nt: TGTGCCTGGAGCCCCGGGACAGCCTACGAGCAGTACTTC
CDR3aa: CAWSPGTAYEQYF

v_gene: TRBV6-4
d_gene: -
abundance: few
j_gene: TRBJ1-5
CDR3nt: TGTGCCAGCATAAGAGGGGACGGTCATCAGCCCCAGCATTTT
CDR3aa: CASIRGDGHQPQHF

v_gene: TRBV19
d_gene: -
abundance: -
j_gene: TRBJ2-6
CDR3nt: TGTGCCAGTAGTGTGCATGGGGGCTCTGGGGCCAACGTCCTGACTTTC
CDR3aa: CASSVHGGSGANVLTF

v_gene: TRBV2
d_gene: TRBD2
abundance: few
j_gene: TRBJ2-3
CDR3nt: TGTGCCAGCAAAAGCGGGGGAACAGATACGCAGTATTTT
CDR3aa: CASKSGGTDTQYF

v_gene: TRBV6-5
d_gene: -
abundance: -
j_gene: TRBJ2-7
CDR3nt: TGTGCCAGCAGCTTTCTAACCTCGGGGCCAACCGAGCAGTACTTC
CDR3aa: CASSFLTSGPTEQYF

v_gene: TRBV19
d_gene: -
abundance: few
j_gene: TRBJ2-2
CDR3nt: TGTGCCAGCGGAATTAGGTCCGGGGAGCTGTTTTTT
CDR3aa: CASGIRSGELFF

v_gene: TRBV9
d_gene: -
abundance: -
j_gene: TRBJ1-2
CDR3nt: TGTGCCAGCAGCCAAAACTCCGGGCAATTCTATGGCTACACCTTC
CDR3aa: CASSQNSGQFYGYTF

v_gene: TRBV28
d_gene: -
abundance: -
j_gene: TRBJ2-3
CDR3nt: TGTGCCAGCACCGTATACCAGGGGCTCTGGTATTTT
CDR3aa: CASTVYQGLWYF

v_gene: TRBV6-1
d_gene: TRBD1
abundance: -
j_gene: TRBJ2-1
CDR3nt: TGTGCCAGCAGTGAAGCAAGGGACAGCCGCTCCTACAATGAGCAGTTCTTC
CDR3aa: CASSEARDSRSYNEQFF

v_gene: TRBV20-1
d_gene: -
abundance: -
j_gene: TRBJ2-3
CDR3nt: TGCAGTGCTAACCCCGGAAATACGCAGTATTTT
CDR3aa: CSANPGNTQYF

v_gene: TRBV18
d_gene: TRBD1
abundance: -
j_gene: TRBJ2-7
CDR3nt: TGTGCCAGCTCACTTGGGACAGACTATGGGCAGTACTTC
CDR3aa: CASSLGTDYGQYF

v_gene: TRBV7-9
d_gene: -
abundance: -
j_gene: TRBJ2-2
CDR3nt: TGTGCCAGCAGCTTAGATACAGGGATCTCCGGGGAGCTGTTTTTT
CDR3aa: CASSLDTGISGELFF

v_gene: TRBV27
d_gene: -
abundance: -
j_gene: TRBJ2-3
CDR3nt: TGTGCCAGCAGCGGAGGAAGCACAGATACGCAGTATTTT
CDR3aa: CASSGGSTDTQYF

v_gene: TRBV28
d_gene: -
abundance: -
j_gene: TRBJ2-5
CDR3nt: TGTGCCAGCAGTTCGGGAGATAAAGAGACCCAGTACTTC
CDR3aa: CASSSGDKETQYF

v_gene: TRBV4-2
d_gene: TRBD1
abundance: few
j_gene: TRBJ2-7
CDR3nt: TGTGCCAGCAGCCAAGGAGGAACCGGGACAGGGAACAACGAGCAGTACTTC
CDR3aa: CASSQGGTGTGNNEQYF

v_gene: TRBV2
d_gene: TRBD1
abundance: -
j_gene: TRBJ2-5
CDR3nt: TGTGCCAGCGGGGCCGACAGGGAGGAGACCCAGTACTTC
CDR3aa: CASGADREETQYF

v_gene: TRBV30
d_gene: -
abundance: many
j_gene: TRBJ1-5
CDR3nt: TGTGCCTGGGGCATAGGGCTCGGACAGCCCCAGCATTTT
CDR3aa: CAWGIGLGQPQHF